This T cell receptor beta chain was retrieved from a study of T cell repertoires in cytomegalovirus infection. Study context: Matching HLA type, along with CMV infection, was indicated by public TCR beta signatures. Study findings and constraints: The ex vivo response was dominated by HLA-C-restricted CMV-specific TCR beta clonotypes. The cumulative frequency of public TCR beta families distinguished individuals who carried CMV together with the relevant HLA.

The germline V gene encodes CDR1 GTSNPN and CDR2 SVGIG (reference sequence). This CDR3 spans 13 amino acids. V shed 8 bases and J shed 7 bases, with 15 bases lying between them. TCRdb recomputed calls from the reads with MiXCR, one row per CDR3 protein. The sample yields around 260,000 distinct CDR3 sequences, 8% to 9.5% seen once. There are a few counts of this clonotype. Its target is not known. The TCR sequence derives from a human donor in good health (CMV status not recorded). Some clones in this sample may be carry-over from other donors' samples. The genes are TRBV30 and TRBJ1-6, with a weak D call TRBD1 (6 bases). The sequenced sample was PBMCs. CDR3 residues: CAMTGTRNSPLHF. CDR3 bases: TGTGCCATGACCGGGACACGGAATTCACCCCTCCACTTT.